This T cell receptor beta chain originates from a study of regulatory T cells in long-lasting Graves disease. General study findings and limits: Thyroid tissue went unexamined; only peripheral blood was analyzed.

Remarks on this clonotype: Its antigen is unidentified. A far larger clone differs by one base, so this is likely a read error.

Researchers made TCR beta libraries by using iRepertoire HTBI primers and running Arm-PCR on CDR3 regions. TCRdb passed the multiplex PCR reads through MiXCR, listing each CDR3 protein once. The sample yields over 200,000 distinct CDR3 sequences, 15% to 20% seen once. The time point denotes: newly diagnosed GD, antithyroid drugs for less than 3 months. With RNA extracted from PBMCs as input, the TCR library was made. These data were likewise used in another study, on T cells in Graves' hyperthyroidism and ophthalmopathy. That source reports: Hyperthyroidism patients were newly diagnosed, had disease duration under 2 months, and were aged 18 to 65 years.

The sequence derives from a woman aged 30 to 39 with Graves disease. Material: peripheral blood mononuclear cells (PBMCs), obtained at new diagnosis, from a patient treated with antithyroid drugs.

CDR3 bases: TGTGCCAGTTCACTGACAGGGGATTTGTACGAGCAGTTCTTC. This gives the protein CASSLTGDLYEQFF. The chain employs TRBV19 and TRBJ2-1; 8 bases agree with TRBD1. Per germline, CDR1 LNHDA and CDR2 SQIVND (reference sequence). The CDR3 has 14 amino acids. V was clipped by 8 bases and J by 10 bases; unmatched bases: 13.